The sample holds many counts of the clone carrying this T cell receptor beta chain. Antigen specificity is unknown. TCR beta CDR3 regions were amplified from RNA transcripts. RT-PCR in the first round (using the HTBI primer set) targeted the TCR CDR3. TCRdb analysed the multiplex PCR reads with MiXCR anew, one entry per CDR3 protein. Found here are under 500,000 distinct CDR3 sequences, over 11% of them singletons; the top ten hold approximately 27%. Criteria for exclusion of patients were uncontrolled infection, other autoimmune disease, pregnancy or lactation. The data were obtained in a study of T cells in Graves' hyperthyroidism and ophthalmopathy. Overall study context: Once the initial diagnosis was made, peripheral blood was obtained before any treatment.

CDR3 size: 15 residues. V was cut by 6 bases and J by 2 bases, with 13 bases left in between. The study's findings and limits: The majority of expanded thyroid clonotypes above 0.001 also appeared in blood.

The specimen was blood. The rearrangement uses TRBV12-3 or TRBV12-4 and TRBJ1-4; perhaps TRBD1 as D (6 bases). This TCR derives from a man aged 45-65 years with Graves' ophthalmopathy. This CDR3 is CASREQGGTNEKLFF. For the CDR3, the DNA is TGTGCCAGCAGGGAACAGGGTGGGACTAATGAAAAACTGTTTTTT.